This T cell receptor beta chain was retrieved from a study of blood T cell repertoires in COVID-19. Study in general: Acute and convalescent COVID-19 specimens originated in the United States, Italy and Spain. Sample material is recorded as cDNA or gDNA derived from T cells, B-cell-depleted T cells, or PBMCs.

Study processing details: Estimates of nucleated cell counts were drawn from the amplification of reference gene primers. Assay: immunoSEQ multiplex PCR; the TCRdb copy retains only in-frame clones and omits some. That table furnishes V, J and clone size, whereas the DNA furnished D and trimming. The table includes roughly 200,000 clones, 75% to 90% detected once. Germline loops: CDR1 SQVTM, CDR2 ANQGSEA. Trimming cost V 6 bases and J 8 bases; bases outside gene matches: 8. The CDR3 is 12 residues long. The sequence was obtained from a middle-aged man with acute or convalescent COVID-19. Sequencing was performed on peripheral blood. The chain employs TRBV29-1 and TRBJ1-2; 8 bases fit TRBD1. The CDR3 protein is CSVDRGGRGYTF. CDR3 bases: TGCAGCGTCGACAGGGGAGGAAGGGGCTACACCTTC.